This T cell receptor beta chain was observed in a study of T cell repertoires in cytomegalovirus infection. Study-wide findings and caveats: The ex vivo response showed dominance by HLA-C-restricted CMV-specific TCR beta clonotypes.

This clonotype was detected many times. Its target is not known. Each CDR3 protein gets one entry after TCRdb re-called the reads with MiXCR. This sample has fewer than 550,000 distinct CDR3 sequences, with around 11% found just once. Sequencing was done on a sample of PBMCs. This sequence was found in a human donor in good health (CMV status not recorded). Some clones in this sample may be carry-over from other donors' samples.

The CDR3 nucleotides are TGTGCCAGCAGCTTAGGGACAGCAGCCACTGAAGCTTTCTTT. Encoded protein: CASSLGTAATEAFF. The V call is TRBV7-8, the J call TRBJ1-1, with D maybe TRBD1 (6 bases). Germline CDR1 is SGHVS and CDR2 is FQNEAQ. V was clipped by 1 base and J by 4 bases, with 10 bases between them. The CDR3 loop spans 14 amino acids.